This paragraph covers one TCR beta chain sequence. Its antigen remains unidentified. This sample stems from a study of monozygotic twins with inflammatory bowel disease (dated by TCRdb to between 2018 and 2020). About the full investigation: In total, around 28 monozygotic twin pairs made up the full study: 19 Danish pairs, all IBD-discordant, plus nine German pairs, of which four were IBD-concordant and five were IBD-discordant. Disease-associated traits were sought mainly through comparisons between IBD patients and their genetically identical healthy co-twins within discordant pairs. Each individual had, on average, about 151 000 unique TCRalpha sequences and 181 000 unique TCRbeta sequences available for analysis. What the work shows at the level of the full study, not this receptor alone: The analysis was unable to tell different T cell subtypes apart. Measured by the inverse Simpson index, TCRbeta repertoire diversity was lower in IBD patients than in their healthy co-twins. No single strong signal or clonotype linked to IBD turned up in the results, so the idea that one exists was not supported. Background noise and inter-individual variability may have been introduced into the repertoires by the differing immunosuppressive treatments among patients. Compared with healthy twins, IBD patients had fewer clonotypes in common with other individuals, a difference most pronounced in patients showing signs of disease activity. Concordant and discordant twins showed no difference in repertoire similarity, possibly because of limited statistical power.

From each donor, an approximately 2.4 ml peripheral blood sample was collected into PAXgene tubes and kept at -80 degrees C. Total RNA was isolated from whole blood with the PAXgene blood miRNA kit on an automated QIAcube, without T cell sorting. Peripheral blood from monozygotic twin pairs concordant or discordant for inflammatory bowel disease was subjected to deep TCRalpha and TCRbeta repertoire profiling with unique molecular barcoding. For every twin pair, smoking habits were documented, and each individual was categorised as a current, former or never smoker. Library preparation employed 5' RACE. Each TCR library was prepared from about 4,000 ng of total RNA. For each sample, cDNA synthesis was carried out in eight separate reactions using SMARTScribe reverse transcriptase. During cDNA synthesis, template switching was used to introduce unique molecular identifiers that contained a 6-nucleotide sample barcode. Amplification of TCRalpha and TCRbeta cDNA involved two nested PCRs of 16 and 9 cycles, and each PCR was followed by bead purification. Before amplification, the cDNA was both treated with uracil DNA-glycosylase and purified with the QIAquick PCR purification kit. The second PCR added Illumina TruSeq-compatible adapters along with sample-specific barcodes. TapeStation and Qubit were used to check library quality and concentration, and 4.5 to 5 ng of each library was pooled. The pooled libraries were sequenced with 2 x 100 bp reads and custom sequencing primers on an Illumina HiSeq2500 single-index Rapid Run. The authors' pipeline ran thus. UMI-based consensus assembly with MiGEC version 1.2.6 was used to correct PCR and sequencing errors. MiXCR version 2.1.1 was used for V(D)J alignment, clonotype assembly and CDR3 extraction. Normalisation of gene usage, clonotype sharing and MAIT/NKT TCR abundance was achieved by analysing the top 1000, 10 000 and 20 000 clonotypes per sample. Diversity was computed as the inverse Simpson index with the vegan R package after downsampling to 27 000 UMIs. Statistical testing used paired Mann-Whitney U tests on the discordant twin pairs and applied Benjamini-Hochberg correction for multiple testing. TCRdb reprocessed the reads and lists each CDR3 protein sequence as a single entry, with no DNA. These V and J calls rely on TCRdb rather than the paper's analysis. This sample's table lists roughly 150,000 distinct CDR3 sequences. The ten most abundant clones make up around 2.8% of the sample.

The CDR3 holds 16 amino acids from the cysteine to the phenylalanine. Only the protein is available. As encoded in the germline V gene, CDR1 is SGDLS while CDR2 is YYNGEE. The sample taken for sequencing was blood. This receptor was obtained from a human donor with ulcerative colitis or Crohn's disease, or a healthy co-twin of an affected twin (not recorded which). Recombination linked TRBV9 to TRBJ2-2; TCRdb's D gene call, TRBD1, goes unchecked for lack of DNA. CDR3 loop: CASSVMSEADTGELFF.